The T cell receptor (beta chain) described here comes from a study of shared clonotypes between healthy human individuals. It was across several immunoSEQ plates that each subset's genomic DNA was evenly split. Profiling relied on immunoSEQ multiplex PCR, and the TCRdb table lists in-frame clones only, not all of them. The sample yields around 1.9 million clones, over 85% seen once. The CDR3 spans 16 residues. Naive-designated CD8 cells lacked CD45RO, were positively enriched for CCR7, and omitted terminally differentiated effector memory CD45RA+ cells. Donors, without exception, were Caucasian adults residing in Nashville, Tennessee.

V and J are TRBV21-1 and TRBJ1-3. TRBV21-1 is tagged as a pseudogene. The sequence was obtained from a man aged 18 to 29 in good health. Some clones in this sample may be carry-over from other donors' samples. Input material: naive CD8+ T cells from PBMCs. The CDR3 DNA is TGTGCCAGCAGCACGGACCGACCCGTCTCTGGAAACACCATATATTTT. Translation gives CASSTDRPVSGNTIYF.